This entry lists 10 T cell receptor beta chains sequenced from one sample in a study of cytomegalovirus exposure and HLA in healthy donors (dated by TCRdb to about 2017). The receptor library was made with the immunoSEQ multiplex PCR assay. For the multiplex PCR, a mixture combining 60 forward primers for TCR Vbeta segments and 13 reverse primers for TCR Jbeta segments was used. Sourced from immuneACCESS, this table was stored by TCRdb with only in-frame sequences that have V and J called. A share of the clones is absent; for the studies checked, an unresolved V gene accounts for under half, and the remainder has no known explanation. For this sample the table gives some 78,000 clones, of which roughly 72% were detected only once. The ten largest clones represent over 8.5% of the sample. Sequenced: PBMCs. These receptors were taken from a woman aged 40 to 49 in good health and CMV-seropositive.

The chain joins TRBV7-9 to TRBJ2-2; the match to TRBD1 covers 9 bases. Germline V gene lookup returns CDR1 SEHNR and CDR2 FQNEAQ (reference sequence). The CDR3 is made up of 17 amino acids. Losses at the gene ends were 5 bases for V and 1 base for J; bases not matched to a gene: 8. The CDR3, as DNA: TGTGCCAGCAGCCCTCGTTCGGGACAGGGGAACACCGGGGAGCTGTTTTTT. Translated: CASSPRSGQGNTGELFF.

The J gene is TRBJ2-1, the V gene TRBV11-2, with 14 bases fitting TRBD2. CDR1 and CDR2 from the germline V gene are SGHAT and FQNNGV. The CDR3 contains 17 residues. The J segment lost 7 bases and the V segment lost 5 bases, leaving 10 bases of the junction unmatched. In nucleotides, the CDR3 is TGTGCCAGCAGCATAATGGGACTAGCGGGAGTAACGAATGAGCAGTTCTTC. Encoded protein: CASSIMGLAGVTNEQFF.

This clone occurred a few times. The chain is built from TRBV6-4 and TRBJ2-1; TRBD2 is a possible D gene (5 bases). The CDR3 consists of 13 residues. V dropped 6 bases and J dropped 4 bases, with 10 bases sitting between them. Germline V gene sequence: CDR1 MRHNA, CDR2 SNTAGT. The CDR3 is CASSTRAYNEQFF. The CDR3 bases are TGTGCCAGCAGCACTAGAGCGTACAATGAGCAGTTCTTC.

V and J are TRBV6-5 and TRBJ1-2; 9 nucleotides agree with TRBD1. The germline gives CDR1 MNHEY, CDR2 SVGAGI. The J segment lost 8 bases and the V segment lost 2 bases, leaving 6 bases of the junction unmatched. This CDR3 has 14 amino acids. CDR3 nucleotides: TGTGCCAGCAGTTACCGGGACAGGGCTCCCGGCTACACCTTC. This encodes CASSYRDRAPGYTF.

The V and J genes are TRBV5-4 and TRBJ2-1; 8 bases are shared with TRBD1. Germline CDR1 is SGHNT and CDR2 is YYREEE (reference sequence). V was clipped by 4 bases and J by 10 bases; unmatched bases: 7. The CDR3 is made up of 13 amino acids. CDR3 amino acids: CASSGDRGSEQFF. CDR3 coding DNA: TGTGCCAGCAGCGGCGACAGGGGCAGCGAGCAGTTCTTC.

Here the CDR3 DNA reads TGCGCCAGTGGACTACAGGGGACTGAAGCTTTCTTT. This sequence encodes CASGLQGTEAFF. This chain uses TRBV10-2 with TRBJ1-1, with 7 positions matching TRBD1. Germline loops: CDR1 WSHSY, CDR2 SAAADI. The CDR3 loop spans 12 amino acids. Germline trimming cut 9 bases from V and 5 bases from J; bases unmatched to any gene: 6.

CDR3 residues: CASSPNTQGYNEQFF. CDR3 bases: TGTGCCAGCAGCCCCAACACCCAGGGGTACAATGAGCAGTTCTTC. V and J are TRBV7-3 and TRBJ2-1, with TRBD1 as a possible D gene (6 bases). The V gene lost 5 bases and the J gene lost 4 bases, with 15 bases spanning the gap. This CDR3 comprises 15 residues. The germline V gene encodes CDR1 SGHTA and CDR2 FQGTGA.

This clone occurred once. This sequence joins TRBV5-1 and TRBJ2-7; 9 bases map to TRBD2. This CDR3 is 14 amino acids long. Germline CDR1 and CDR2: SGHRS and YFSETQ. Germline trimming cut 4 bases from V and 7 bases from J; bases unmatched to any gene: 9. The CDR3 here is CASSPSAGGREQYF. The CDR3 region has the DNA TGCGCCAGCAGCCCGTCGGCGGGGGGGCGAGAGCAGTACTTC.

The gene calls are TRBV5-4 and TRBJ1-2, with D unclear. The germline gives CDR1 SGHNT, CDR2 YYREEE (reference sequence). The CDR3 sequence is 14 residues long. V lost 4 bases and J lost 8, with 18 bases in between. CDR3 coding DNA: TGTGCCAGCAGCCCCCGTCAGCGGATGGAGGGCTACACCTTC. It specifies CASSPRQRMEGYTF.

Only a few counts were recorded for this clone. The chain joins TRBV18 to TRBJ2-7; TRBD1 is a possible D gene (6 bases). The CDR3 consists of 14 residues. V lost 1 base and J 2 bases, leaving 9 bases between the germline ends. Germline V gene lookup returns CDR1 KGHSH and CDR2 LQKENI. The CDR3 sequence: CASSPRRGPYEQYF. CDR3 bases: TGTGCCAGCTCACCACGCAGGGGTCCCTACGAGCAGTACTTC. The variable domain in full, with the rest retrieved from reference TRBV18 and TRBJ2-7, is NAGVMQNPRHLVRRRGQEARLRCSPMKGHSHVYWYRQLPEEGLKFMVYLQKENIIDESGMPKERFSAEFPKEGPSILRIQQVVRGDSAAYFCASSPRRGPYEQYFGPGTRLTVT.